This T cell receptor beta chain was obtained from a study of CD8 T cells in Susac syndrome. Findings of the study overall: Clonal expansion was absent from the CD4+ T cell repertoires in Susac syndrome.

Note on this clonotype: Its antigen is undetermined.

After extraction with the RNeasy kit, about 0.45 to 1 ug of the RNA was reverse transcribed using random hexamers. MiXCR was run by TCRdb on the immunoSEQ multiplex PCR reads, yielding one entry per CDR3 protein. Seen here are over 140,000 distinct CDR3 sequences, 95% observed once, and the top ten hold about 0.15%. The CDR3 runs to 12 residues. Trimming pared 5 bases from V and 2 bases from J, leaving 7 bases between. CDR1 and CDR2 from the germline V gene are LGHDT and YNNKEL (reference sequence). This chain links TRBV3-1 with TRBJ2-7; no reliable D call. The material sequenced was CD4+ T cells from PBMCs. The sequence came from a human donor with Susac syndrome. CDR3 in amino acids: CASSRETYEQYF. The CDR3 nucleotides are TGTGCCAGCAGCAGGGAAACCTACGAGCAGTACTTC.